This T cell receptor (beta chain) was documented in a study of T cells expressing NK-cell markers. TCRdb re-called the 5' RACE reads; one entry per CDR3 protein, DNA not given. The listing records a few hundred thousand distinct CDR3 sequences. The CDR3 is 18 residues long. The TCR sequence derives from a man between 18 and 35 years old in good health. The sequencing sample was made of blood T cells: a sorted CD56 or NKG2C T cell subset, CD4+ or CD8+ T cells, or bulk PBMC T cells (not recorded which). The chain links TRBV12-3 or TRBV12-4 to TRBJ2-7; TCRdb gives TRBD1 as the D gene, but with no DNA this cannot be confirmed. CDR3 sequence: CASSLLGSGQGALYEQYF.